The present T cell receptor beta chain was sequenced within a study of blood T cell repertoires in COVID-19. The CDR3 has 13 amino acids. Trimming removed 4 bases at V and 6 bases at J, with 13 bases between. CDR1 LGHDT and CDR2 YNNKEL come from the germline V gene (reference sequence). This study enrolled people aged roughly 18 to 89 from approximately 24 US geographic areas. In the authors' workflow: For nucleated cells, counts were estimated from reference gene primer amplification. Some clones are missing from TCRdb's copy, which holds only in-frame ones; the method was immunoSEQ multiplex PCR. The V and J calls and clone size were taken over from that table, and D and trimming were inferred from the DNA. The sample carries approximately 300,000 clones, 90% recorded once.

Sequenced: PBMCs or T cells enriched from blood (not recorded which). The TCR sequence derives from a woman between 18 and 30 years old with acute COVID-19. This chain joins TRBV3-1 (or the pseudogene TRBV3-2) and TRBJ2-7, with unresolved D. The CDR3 reads CASSLGSLGEQYF. The CDR3 nucleotides are TGTGCCAGCAGCCTCGGGTCCCTTGGCGAGCAGTACTTC.